This passage covers 22 T cell receptor beta chains from one sample sequenced in a study of response to subunit inactivated influenza vaccine. TCRdb fed the RT-PCR reads into MiXCR, producing one record per CDR3 protein. The sample lists 250,000 to 350,000 distinct CDR3 sequences, roughly 22% occurring once. Here the sequenced sample was PBMCs from blood, taken approximately 22 months after vaccination. The receptors were sampled from a man between 50 and 75 years old who received an inactivated influenza vaccine.

Only a few counts were recorded for this clonotype. This sequence joins TRBV18 and TRBJ1-4; 8 positions match TRBD1. This CDR3 region has 16 residues. Germline assignment: CDR1 KGHSH and CDR2 LQKENI. With 2 bases clipped from V and 4 bases from J, the junction kept 6 bases outside the gene matches. This CDR3 reads CASSPSRDRSNEKLFF. DNA for the CDR3: TGTGCCAGCTCACCAAGTAGGGACAGGAGTAATGAAAAACTGTTTTTT. The whole variable domain, filled in from reference TRBV18 and TRBJ1-4, reads NAGVMQNPRHLVRRRGQEARLRCSPMKGHSHVYWYRQLPEEGLKFMVYLQKENIIDESGMPKERFSAEFPKEGPSILRIQQVVRGDSAAYFCASSPSRDRSNEKLFFGSGTQLSVL.

The chain combines TRBV20-1 with TRBJ1-2; no clear D. This CDR3 has 13 residues. CDR1 is DFQATT and CDR2 is SNEGSKA in the germline V gene (reference sequence). Trimming left V 5 bases short and J 7 bases short, with 17 bases between. The CDR3 nucleotides are TGCAGTGCTGAGGACCCCCGGTCGGGTGGCTACACCTTC. This codes for CSAEDPRSGGYTF.

In this sample, this clonotype turned up a few times. This rearrangement joins TRBV30 to TRBJ1-3, with D tentatively TRBD1 (5 bases). V was trimmed by 7 bases and J by 4 bases, leaving 11 bases between them. The germline gives CDR1 GTSNPN, CDR2 SVGIG (reference sequence). The CDR3 extends over 12 amino acids. CDR3 region: CASGGIGNTIYF. CDR3 DNA sequence: TGTGCCTCGGGGGGGATCGGAAACACCATATATTTT.

In this sample, this clonotype turned up a few times. The junction shows a germline mismatch at one end, possibly a read error. This rearrangement joins TRBV7-7 to TRBJ1-2, with D uncertain. Germline V CDR1 and CDR2: SSHAT, FNYEAQ (reference sequence). The CDR3 runs to 16 residues. The CDR3 DNA reads TGTGCTAGCAGCTTAGACTGGCCGGCCTGGGCAGGCGGCTACACCTTC. Its protein product is CASSLDWPAWAGGYTF.

The chain links TRBV4-1 to TRBJ1-1; 7 nucleotides line up with TRBD1. The CDR3 totals 16 residues. Germline lookup yields CDR1 MGHRA and CDR2 YSYEKL. The ends lost 3 bases at V and 1 base at J; junction bases unmatched: 8. Here the CDR3 reads CASSQPFRGENTEAFF. In DNA form, the CDR3 reads TGCGCCAGCAGCCAGCCCTTCAGGGGGGAGAACACTGAAGCTTTCTTT.

This clonotype was picked up a small number of times. The J gene is TRBJ1-5, the V gene TRBV19; the D gene is possibly TRBD1 (5 bases). Germline-derived CDR1 and CDR2 are LNHDA and SQIVND (reference sequence). The CDR3 consists of 16 residues. Trimming removed 1 base from V and 0 bases from J, with 10 bases in between. The CDR3 is CASSIVGGTSNQPQHF. CDR3 DNA: TGTGCCAGTAGTATAGTCGGGGGAACTAGCAATCAGCCCCAGCATTTT.

This clonotype has a handful of counts. A single base separates this from a much larger clone, so it may be a read error. The chain has TRBV6-4 and TRBJ1-1, with no clear D. V shed 7 bases and J shed 2 bases, with 5 bases lying between them. The CDR3 is 11 amino acids. Germline V CDR1 and CDR2: MRHNA, SNTAGT. In DNA, the CDR3 is TGTGCCAGCAAATCTAACACTGAAGCTTTCTTT. Residues: CASKSNTEAFF.

This clonotype has ten or more counts. The chain uses TRBV12-3 or TRBV12-4 and TRBJ1-5, with 8 bases identical to TRBD1. The CDR3 has 15 amino acids. V trimming: 3 bases; J trimming: 4 bases; junction bases outside the gene matches: 5. CDR3 coding DNA: TGTGCCAGCAGTTTCGTCGGGGACAGGAATCAGCCCCAGCATTTT. As protein: CASSFVGDRNQPQHF.

The chain combines TRBV27 with TRBJ2-2, with a tentative D call TRBD2 (6 bases). The CDR3 covers 16 residues. Germline V gene sequence: CDR1 MNHEY, CDR2 SMNVEV (reference sequence). V lost 1 base, J lost 6 bases, and 15 bases lay in between. The CDR3, as DNA: TGTGCCAGCAGTTTATTAGCGGTGGGGCGGGCCGGGGAGCTGTTTTTT. Residues: CASSLLAVGRAGELFF.

The chain employs TRBV20-1 and TRBJ1-4, with TRBD1 as a possible D gene (6 bases). V was shortened by 0 bases and J by 0 bases, with 14 bases between the two germline ends. The CDR3 has 17 residues. Germline-derived CDR1 and CDR2 are DFQATT and SNEGSKA (reference sequence). CDR3 in amino acids: CSARDRQEFSTNEKLFF. CDR3 DNA: TGCAGTGCTAGAGATCGACAGGAATTCTCAACTAATGAAAAACTGTTTTTT.

This clonotype was seen ten or more times. The rearrangement joins TRBV7-2 to TRBJ2-3; 12 bases are a match to TRBD2. This CDR3 is built from 14 residues. The trim removed 7 bases at V and 6 bases at J, leaving 5 bases unmatched. Germline V gene data show CDR1 as SGHTA and CDR2 as FQGNSA. DNA for the CDR3: TGTGCCAGCAAACTAGCGGGAGGTAGTGATACGCAGTATTTT. As protein: CASKLAGGSDTQYF.

This clonotype came up a few times. The V and J genes are TRBV5-1 and TRBJ1-4; D may be TRBD1 (5 bases). Trimming stripped 3 bases from V and 8 bases from J, with 14 bases between. Germline V CDR1 and CDR2: SGHRS, YFSETQ. The CDR3 length is 14 residues. CDR3 sequence reads: CASSSQPGREKLFF. The CDR3 DNA follows: TGCGCCAGCAGCTCTCAGCCAGGGCGAGAAAAACTGTTTTTT. The full variable domain, rest sourced from reference TRBV5-1 and TRBJ1-4, is KAGVTQTPRYLIKTRGQQVTLSCSPISGHRSVSWYQQTPGQGLQFLFEYFSETQRNKGNFPGRFSGRQFSNSRSEMNVSTLELGDSALYLCASSSQPGREKLFFGSGTQLSVL.

V gene TRBV27 combines with J gene TRBJ2-1; 13 bases agree with TRBD2. The junction had 13 bases not matched to a gene; V was cut back by 5 bases and J by 15 bases. From germline, CDR1 is MNHEY and CDR2 SMNVEV (reference sequence). CDR3 length: 15 residues. The CDR3 loop reads CASSPGTSGTLGRFF. CDR3 sequence (DNA): TGTGCCAGCAGTCCCGGGACTAGCGGGACCTTAGGGCGGTTCTTC.

The rearrangement uses TRBV5-5 and TRBJ1-4; weak D call: TRBD1 (5 bases). V dropped 0 bases and J dropped 8 bases, with 14 bases sitting between them. Germline assignment: CDR1 SGHKS and CDR2 YYEKEE (reference sequence). The CDR3 is 15 residues long. The CDR3 DNA is TGTGCCAGCAGCTTGGTAGCAGGGAGAGGAGAAAAACTGTTTTTT. Its protein is CASSLVAGRGEKLFF.

This clonotype was counted once. The chain combines TRBV11-2 with TRBJ2-5; 7 bases are a match to TRBD2. This CDR3 comprises 15 residues. V dropped 2 bases and J dropped 4; count of bases not matched to a gene: 7. CDR1 and CDR2 from the germline V gene are SGHAT and FQNNGV. CDR3 coding DNA: TGTGCCAGCAGCTTAACCGGGGGGAGGGGAGAGACCCAGTACTTC. It encodes CASSLTGGRGETQYF. Drawing the rest from reference TRBV11-2 and TRBJ2-5, the complete variable domain is EAGVAQSPRYKIIEKRQSVAFWCNPISGHATLYWYQQILGQGPKLLIQFQNNGVVDDSQLPKDRFSAERLKGVDSTLKIQPAKLEDSAVYLCASSLTGGRGETQYFGPGTRLLVL.

CDR3 sequence reads: CATSSGTGADTQYF. In DNA form, the CDR3 reads TGTGCCACCTCATCCGGGACAGGGGCAGATACGCAGTATTTT. The rearrangement uses TRBV7-3 and TRBJ2-3, with 10 bases matching TRBD1. There are 14 residues in the CDR3. CDR1 is SGHTA and CDR2 is FQGTGA in the germline V gene. V dropped 10 bases and J dropped 4; count of bases not matched to a gene: 8.

The sample holds a few counts of this clonotype. The chain employs TRBV4-1 and TRBJ2-1; TRBD1 matches at 7 bases. Germline V gene data show CDR1 as MGHRA and CDR2 as YSYEKL. This CDR3 has 13 amino acids. The ends lost 5 bases at V and 4 bases at J; junction bases unmatched: 2. CDR3 residues: CASSWTGYNEQFF. The CDR3, as DNA: TGCGCCAGCAGCTGGACAGGATACAATGAGCAGTTCTTC.

The chain employs TRBV19 and TRBJ2-7, with 11 bases lining up with TRBD2. From germline, CDR1 is LNHDA and CDR2 SQIVND (reference sequence). The V gene end was trimmed by 5 bases and the J gene end by 3 bases; junction bases not matched to a gene: 9. This CDR3 has 16 residues. DNA for the CDR3: TGTGCCAGTAGTCTGGGACTAGCGGCCCCTTTCTACGAGCAGTACTTC. Its translation is CASSLGLAAPFYEQYF.

The gene calls are TRBV4-2 and TRBJ2-1; perhaps TRBD1 as D (5 bases). Germline lookup yields CDR1 LGHNA and CDR2 YNFKEQ. The CDR3 spans 17 residues. Trimming cost V 0 bases and J 3 bases, with 15 bases left between them. The CDR3 DNA is TGTGCCAGCAGCCAAGAGGGGCGGCAGGACGTCTACAATGAGCAGTTCTTC. This sequence encodes CASSQEGRQDVYNEQFF.

The CDR3 sequence: CASSLMLLYEQYF. The CDR3 DNA reads as TGTGCCAGCAGCTTAATGCTTCTCTACGAGCAGTACTTC. This rearrangement joins TRBV7-2 to TRBJ2-7, with D hard to call. V was cut by 2 bases and J by 3 bases, with 8 bases left in between. Germline V gene sequence: CDR1 SGHTA, CDR2 FQGNSA. The CDR3 spans 13 residues.

This chain links TRBV7-2 with TRBJ2-1, with 7 bases fitting TRBD2. Germline trimming cut 5 bases from V and 7 bases from J; bases unmatched to any gene: 8. There are 14 residues in the CDR3. Germline CDR1 reads SGHTA; CDR2 reads FQGNSA. Here the CDR3 DNA reads TGTGCCAGCAGCCGGGACTATACCGGGAATGAGCAGTTCTTC. Its translation: CASSRDYTGNEQFF. Using reference TRBV7-2 and TRBJ2-1 for the parts outside the CDR3, the full variable domain is GAGVSQSPSNKVTEKGKDVELRCDPISGHTALYWYRQSLGQGLEFLIYFQGNSAPDKSGLPSDRFSAERTGGSVSTLTIQRTQQEDSAVYLCASSRDYTGNEQFFGPGTRLTVL.

The chain links TRBV12-2 to TRBJ2-7; the D segment call TRBD1 is taken from the table without a DNA check. TRBV12-2 is given as a pseudogene. The CDR3 extends over 16 amino acids. For the CDR3, the DNA is TGTGCAAGTCGTACGACCCGGGGGGTCCTTCGCTACGAGCAGTACTTC. Translated: CASRTTRGVLRYEQYF.